The rows below give T cell receptor beta chains drawn from one sample of a study of blood T cell repertoires in COVID-19. Sequenced by immunoSEQ multiplex PCR; TCRdb stores in-frame clones only, minus some. The sample records around 320,000 clones, roughly 85% being singletons. The sample consisted of peripheral blood. The receptors here all came from a human donor in a cohort sampled during active COVID-19. The CDR3 runs from the conserved cysteine through the conserved F or W. D genes are given only for firm matches. Some rows mark clone size as missing; the rest say once, few, many or name a class of expanded clone.

V gene: TRBV10-1
D gene: TRBD1
clone size: -
J gene: TRBJ2-7
CDR3 length: 17
CDR3 DNA: TGCGCCAGCAGTGGGGGACAGGCCTCTTCCTTTTTCTACGAGCAGTACTTC
CDR3 protein: CASSGGQASSFFYEQYF

V gene: TRBV27
D gene: -
clone size: -
J gene: TRBJ1-1
CDR3 length: 14
CDR3 DNA: TGTGCCAGCAGTTTGTACAGGGACGGGACTGAAGCTTTCTTT
CDR3 protein: CASSLYRDGTEAFF

V gene: TRBV5-6
D gene: TRBD2
clone size: -
J gene: TRBJ2-3
CDR3 length: 17
CDR3 DNA: TGTGCCAGCACCGACCTCCGGACTAGCGGGGGGCCAGATACGCAGTATTTT
CDR3 protein: CASTDLRTSGGPDTQYF

V gene: TRBV7-6
D gene: TRBD1
clone size: once
J gene: TRBJ2-3
CDR3 length: 15
CDR3 DNA: TGTGCCAGCAGCTTAGGAAAGGGGGCTCCAGATACGCAGTATTTT
CDR3 protein: CASSLGKGAPDTQYF

V gene: TRBV7-3
D gene: -
clone size: -
J gene: TRBJ2-3
CDR3 length: 15
CDR3 DNA: TGTGCCAGCAGCTCGACCCCTAGGGGGACAGATACGCAGTATTTT
CDR3 protein: CASSSTPRGTDTQYF

V gene: TRBV12-3/TRBV12-4
D gene: -
clone size: once
J gene: TRBJ1-1
CDR3 length: 13
CDR3 DNA: TGTGCCAGCGGAAGCAGGGTTAACACTGAAGCTTTCTTT
CDR3 protein: CASGSRVNTEAFF

V gene: TRBV5-8
D gene: TRBD1
clone size: -
J gene: TRBJ1-4
CDR3 length: 15
CDR3 DNA: TGTGCCAGCAGCTCGTGGGGACAGGGCGCTGAAAAACTGTTTTTT
CDR3 protein: CASSSWGQGAEKLFF

V gene: TRBV5-1
D gene: TRBD2
clone size: -
J gene: TRBJ2-3
CDR3 length: 15
CDR3 DNA: TGCGCCAGCAGCACCGGACTAGGAGGCACAGATACGCAGTATTTT
CDR3 protein: CASSTGLGGTDTQYF

V gene: TRBV18
D gene: TRBD1
clone size: -
J gene: TRBJ1-2
CDR3 length: 17
CDR3 DNA: TGTGCCAGCTCACGTCCTGAGAGAGGGGGCGTGTTAGGTGGCTACACCTTC
CDR3 protein: CASSRPERGGVLGGYTF

V gene: TRBV24-1
D gene: TRBD2
clone size: -
J gene: TRBJ2-1
CDR3 length: 15
CDR3 DNA: TGTGCCACCAGTGACCCCGGACTAGTCCCCCATGAGCAGTTCTTC
CDR3 protein: CATSDPGLVPHEQFF

V gene: TRBV27
D gene: -
clone size: -
J gene: TRBJ2-7
CDR3 length: 15
CDR3 DNA: TGTGCCAGCAGTTTATCGGGGCCTACGAACTACGAGCAGTACTTC
CDR3 protein: CASSLSGPTNYEQYF

V gene: TRBV25-1
D gene: -
clone size: -
J gene: TRBJ1-4
CDR3 length: 17
CDR3 DNA: TGTGCCAGCAGTGATACAACAGGGAGTTTAACTAATGAAAAACTGTTTTTT
CDR3 protein: CASSDTTGSLTNEKLFF

V gene: TRBV30
D gene: -
clone size: -
J gene: TRBJ1-1
CDR3 length: 13
CDR3 DNA: TGTGCCTGGAGTGTCGTGACAGCCTCGGAAGCTTTCTTT
CDR3 protein: CAWSVVTASEAFF

V gene: TRBV4-1
D gene: -
clone size: -
J gene: TRBJ1-2
CDR3 length: 15
CDR3 DNA: TGCGCCAGCAGCCAAGAGAGGACAGCTAACTATGGCTACACCTTC
CDR3 protein: CASSQERTANYGYTF

V gene: TRBV24-1
D gene: -
clone size: -
J gene: TRBJ1-5
CDR3 length: 21
CDR3 DNA: TGTGCCACCAGTGACAACCCTTCAGGGACAAAACCTGAAAGAGGCAATCAGCCCCAGCATTTT
CDR3 protein: CATSDNPSGTKPERGNQPQHF

V gene: TRBV5-4
D gene: -
clone size: -
J gene: TRBJ1-4
CDR3 length: 17
CDR3 DNA: TGTGCCAGCAGCTTGTCGGGCAGACAGTCAACTAATGAAAAACTGTTTTTT
CDR3 protein: CASSLSGRQSTNEKLFF

V gene: TRBV6-5
D gene: -
clone size: -
J gene: TRBJ1-1
CDR3 length: 14
CDR3 DNA: TGTGCCAGCAACTTACTGGGGCCAAACACTGAAGCTTTCTTT
CDR3 protein: CASNLLGPNTEAFF

V gene: TRBV27
D gene: TRBD2
clone size: -
J gene: TRBJ2-2
CDR3 length: 18
CDR3 DNA: TGTGCCAGCAGTTTGAGTAGCGGGGGGGCCCGATCCACCGGGGAGCTGTTTTTT
CDR3 protein: CASSLSSGGARSTGELFF

V gene: TRBV14
D gene: -
clone size: -
J gene: TRBJ2-1
CDR3 length: 16
CDR3 DNA: TGTGCCAGCAGCCCCGGGGGGCTTAGCTCCTACAATGAGCAGTTCTTC
CDR3 protein: CASSPGGLSSYNEQFF

V gene: TRBV11-2
D gene: TRBD1
clone size: -
J gene: TRBJ1-4
CDR3 length: 15
CDR3 DNA: TGTGCCAGCAGCTCGCACAGGGGGGTTAATGAAAAACTGTTTTTT
CDR3 protein: CASSSHRGVNEKLFF

V gene: TRBV5-5
D gene: TRBD1
clone size: -
J gene: TRBJ2-1
CDR3 length: 15
CDR3 DNA: TGTGCCAGCAGCTTGGAGACAGGGGGGTACAATGAGCAGTTCTTC
CDR3 protein: CASSLETGGYNEQFF

V gene: TRBV24-1
D gene: -
clone size: -
J gene: TRBJ2-3
CDR3 length: 14
CDR3 DNA: TGTGCCACCAGTGAAGCACAGCTCACAGATACGCAGTATTTT
CDR3 protein: CATSEAQLTDTQYF

V gene: TRBV6-5
D gene: -
clone size: -
J gene: TRBJ2-7
CDR3 length: 14
CDR3 DNA: TGTGCCAGCAGTTGGGAGGAGGGTTCCTACGAGCAGTACTTC
CDR3 protein: CASSWEEGSYEQYF